The TCR beta chain under discussion was sequenced for a study of spatial heterogeneity in lung cancer. Points from the study as a whole: TCRs found ubiquitously expanded in tumor appeared in blood more at resection than at follow-up.

Each molecule of TCR cDNA was tagged with one unique molecular identifier. MiXCR, run by TCRdb on the 5' RACE reads, gives a single entry per CDR3 protein. The sample holds around 48,000 distinct CDR3 sequences; approximately 5.7% are singletons and the top ten take roughly 10%. This clonotype has ten or more counts. The antigen is not known. Noted time point: sample taken at primary tumor resection. The authors sequenced whole RNA from tumor, nontumor lung or frozen PBMC without sorting. The cohort: approximately 74 early-stage, untreated non-small cell lung cancer patients. The CDR3 covers 15 residues. Germline CDR1 is MDHEN and CDR2 is SYDVKM. With 2 bases clipped from V and 3 bases from J, the junction kept 4 bases outside the gene matches.

This sequence originates from a male donor with early-stage non-small cell lung cancer. The sample in question was PBMCs, obtained at surgery. The rearrangement links TRBV28 to TRBJ2-7; 10 bases fit TRBD2. The CDR3 DNA reads TGTGCCAGCAGTTTAGCTAGCGGGAGCCTCTACGAGCAGTACTTC. This gives the protein CASSLASGSLYEQYF.